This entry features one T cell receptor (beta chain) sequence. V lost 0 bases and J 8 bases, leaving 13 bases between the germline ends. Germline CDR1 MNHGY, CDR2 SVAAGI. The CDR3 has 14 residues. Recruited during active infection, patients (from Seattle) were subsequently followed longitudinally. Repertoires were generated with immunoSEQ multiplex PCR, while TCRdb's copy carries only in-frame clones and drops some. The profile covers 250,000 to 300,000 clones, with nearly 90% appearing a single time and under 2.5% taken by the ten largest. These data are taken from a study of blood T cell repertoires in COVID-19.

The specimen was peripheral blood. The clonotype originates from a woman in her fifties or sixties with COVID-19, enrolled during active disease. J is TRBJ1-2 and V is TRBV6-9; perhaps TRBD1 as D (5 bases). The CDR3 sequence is CASSYSGTLRGYTF. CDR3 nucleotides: TGTGCCAGCAGTTATTCCGGGACTCTCCGGGGCTACACCTTC.